Following are 2 T cell receptor beta chains from one sample sequenced in a study of blood T cell repertoires in COVID-19. Measured with immunoSEQ multiplex PCR; TCRdb has only the in-frame clones, and not every one. The sample yields 150,000 to 200,000 clones, about 81% seen once. Sequencing input: peripheral blood. Source of these receptors: a human donor in a cohort sampled during active COVID-19.

The chain is built from TRBV6-7 and TRBJ2-5, with a weak D call TRBD2 (6 bases). TRBV6-7 is treated as an ORF (open reading frame) with a function not yet certain. This CDR3 has 14 residues. The V gene lost 7 bases and the J gene lost 7 bases, with 19 bases spanning the gap. The CDR3 coding sequence is TGTGCCAGCATTCCCGGAGGGCTCGGCGGGACCCAGTACTTC. Its translation: CASIPGGLGGTQYF.

This clone was detected a few times. This chain uses TRBV11-2 with TRBJ1-6; D unresolved. From germline, CDR1 is SGHAT and CDR2 FQNNGV. Trimming pared 1 base from V and 9 bases from J, leaving 7 bases between. The CDR3 is 13 amino acids. The CDR3 loop is CASSLGAGSPLHF. CDR3 bases: TGTGCCAGCAGCTTAGGGGCCGGTTCACCCCTCCACTTT.